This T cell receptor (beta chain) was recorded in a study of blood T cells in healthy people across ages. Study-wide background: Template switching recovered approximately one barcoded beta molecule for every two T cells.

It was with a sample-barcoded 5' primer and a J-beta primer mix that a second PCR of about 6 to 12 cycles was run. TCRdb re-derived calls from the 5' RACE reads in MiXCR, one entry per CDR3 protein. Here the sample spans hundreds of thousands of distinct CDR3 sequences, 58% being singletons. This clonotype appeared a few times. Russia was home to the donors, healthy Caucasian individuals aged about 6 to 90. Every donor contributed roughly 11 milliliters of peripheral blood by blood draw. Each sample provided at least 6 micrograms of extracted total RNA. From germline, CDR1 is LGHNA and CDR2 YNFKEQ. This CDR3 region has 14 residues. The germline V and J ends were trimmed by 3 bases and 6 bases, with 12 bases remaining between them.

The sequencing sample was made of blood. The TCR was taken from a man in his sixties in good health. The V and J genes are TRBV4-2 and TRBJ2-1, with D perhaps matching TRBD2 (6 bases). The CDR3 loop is CASSQAGRTNEQFF. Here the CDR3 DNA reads TGTGCCAGCAGCCAGGCGGGACGAACCAATGAGCAGTTCTTC.